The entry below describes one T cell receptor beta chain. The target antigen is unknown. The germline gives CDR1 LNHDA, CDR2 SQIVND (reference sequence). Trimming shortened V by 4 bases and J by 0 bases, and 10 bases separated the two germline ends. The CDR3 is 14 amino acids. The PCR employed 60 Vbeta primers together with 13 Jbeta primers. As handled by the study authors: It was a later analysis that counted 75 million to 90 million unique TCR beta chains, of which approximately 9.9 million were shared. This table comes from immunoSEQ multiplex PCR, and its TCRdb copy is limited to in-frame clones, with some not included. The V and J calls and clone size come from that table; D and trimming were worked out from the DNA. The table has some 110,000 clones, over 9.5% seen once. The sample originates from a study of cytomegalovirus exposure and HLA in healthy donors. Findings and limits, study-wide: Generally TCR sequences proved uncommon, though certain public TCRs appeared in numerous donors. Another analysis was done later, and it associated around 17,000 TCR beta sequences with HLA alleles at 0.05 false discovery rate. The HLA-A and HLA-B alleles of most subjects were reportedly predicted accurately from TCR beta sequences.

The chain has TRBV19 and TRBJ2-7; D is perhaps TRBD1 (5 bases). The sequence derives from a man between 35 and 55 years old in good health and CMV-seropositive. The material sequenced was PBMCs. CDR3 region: CASSSRVNSYEQYF. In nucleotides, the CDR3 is TGTGCCAGTAGTAGCAGGGTGAACTCCTACGAGCAGTACTTC.